The 8 T cell receptor beta chains reported below all come from one sample, sequenced in a study of tissue T cells after allogeneic stem cell transplantation. Libraries were prepared by immunoSEQ multiplex PCR; TCRdb keeps only in-frame clonotypes and omits some of them. This table holds about 50,000 clones, 73% found once. Input material: sorted cells pooled from one or two spleens. The receptors were gathered from a pool of C57BL/6 mice in good health.

Comments on this clone: Any gene name here is a mouse gene name. Sequencing ends 1 residue short of the CDR3 end; the germline J gene provides the rest. The rearrangement links TRBV19 to TRBJ2-7, with D maybe TRBD1 (5 bases). The CDR3 loop spans 11 amino acids. Trimming stripped 5 bases from V and 2 bases from J, with 5 bases between. Germline V lookup: CDR1 FNHDT, CDR2 SITEND (reference sequence). The CDR3 sequence: CASRTAYEQYF. The CDR3 bases that were read are TGTGCCAGCAGGACAGCCTATGAACAGTAC.

This clone was seen a handful of times. These gene names are mouse names. The CDR3 end falls 1 residue outside the read, so it is completed with the germline J gene. The chain couples TRBV4 to TRBJ2-7; D is unresolved. CDR1 and CDR2 (germline): LGHDT, YNNKQL (reference sequence). This CDR3 comprises 11 residues. Trimming removed 5 bases from V and 3 bases from J, with 5 bases in between. CDR3 DNA (partial): TGTGCCAGCAGCCGATTCTATGAACAGTAC. Protein sequence: CASSRFYEQY. The whole CDR3 sequence reads CASSRFYEQYF.

In the case of this clone: Genes and germline come from the mouse. The CDR3 is cut off 1 residue early in the read; its end comes from the germline J gene. The rearrangement uses TRBV2 and TRBJ1-2, with 9 positions matching TRBD1. After removal of 0 bases from V and 4 bases from J, the junction contained 6 bases not matched to a gene. In germline, CDR1 is LGHNA, CDR2 YSYQKL. The CDR3 is 16 amino acids. The CDR3 DNA, read in part, is TGTGCCAGCAGCCAAGATCGAGGGACAGGGAGCTCCGACTACACC. Translating it yields CASSQDRGTGSSDYT. The whole CDR3 sequence reads CASSQDRGTGSSDYTF.

Worth noting for this clone: Each gene name is a mouse one. The DNA ends 1 residue before the CDR3 does, and the rest of the CDR3 is filled in from the germline J gene. This sequence joins TRBV13-1 and TRBJ2-4; tentative D call: TRBD2 (5 bases). This CDR3 is 13 amino acids long. The V end lost 7 bases, the J end lost 1 base, and 10 bases lay between the germline ends. CDR1 NSHNY and CDR2 SYGAGN come from the germline V gene. The CDR3 DNA, read in part, is TGTGCCAGCTCTGGGAGGGGTCAAAACACCTTGTAC. It translates to CASSGRGQNTLY. The full CDR3 protein reads CASSGRGQNTLYF.

Comments on this clone: The gene symbols are mouse symbols. With the read ending 1 residue before the CDR3 end, the germline J gene is used to fill in that end. The rearrangement links TRBV19 to TRBJ2-7; the match to TRBD2 covers 12 bases. J gave up 6 bases and V 3 bases, and 4 bases lay outside the gene matches. There are 14 residues in the CDR3. The germline CDR1 and CDR2 sequences are FNHDT and SITEND (reference sequence). CDR3 bases read: TGTGCCAGCAGTACCGGGACTGGGGGGACTGAACAGTAC. This sequence encodes CASSTGTGGTEQY. The full CDR3 is CASSTGTGGTEQYF. The variable domain in full, completed from reference TRBV19 and TRBJ2-7, reads GGIITQTPKFLIGQEGQKLTLKCQQNFNHDTMYWYRQDSGKGLRLIYYSITENDLQKGDLSEGYDASREKKSSFSLTVTSAQKNEMAVFLCASSTGTGGTEQYFGPGTRLTVL.

Comment on this clone: Here the gene names and germline are mouse. Read coverage stops 1 residue before the CDR3 terminus; the germline J gene supplies the remainder. This chain links TRBV2 with TRBJ1-1, with a possible D match to TRBD1 (5 bases). The CDR3 has 15 residues. V dropped 0 bases and J dropped 5 bases, with 13 bases sitting between them. Germline assignment: CDR1 LGHNA and CDR2 YSYQKL. CDR3 DNA (partial): TGTGCCAGCAGCCAAGATGCAGGGATGGGTACAGAAGTCTTC. Translated: CASSQDAGMGTEVF. The complete CDR3 sequence is CASSQDAGMGTEVFF.

Worth noting for this clone: Any gene name here is a mouse gene name. The sequence runs out 1 residue before the end of the CDR3; the remainder is reconstructed from the germline J gene. Other DNA sequences in the same sample also yield this CDR3. This chain connects TRBV13-2 to TRBJ1-1, with D unresolved. This CDR3 spans 14 amino acids. Germline V CDR1 and CDR2: NNHNN, SYGAGS (reference sequence). Trimming shortened V by 0 bases and J by 3 bases, and 9 bases separated the two germline ends. The CDR3 loop is CASGDAGWDTEVFF. The DNA read from the CDR3 is TGTGCCAGCGGTGATGCCGGGTGGGACACAGAAGTCTTC.

Turning to this clone: The genes are named according to mouse. The read comes to an end 1 residue before the CDR3 does, leaving the germline J gene to fill in the end. This sequence joins TRBV13-2 and TRBJ1-3; 8 nucleotides line up with TRBD1. This CDR3 region has 14 residues. V gave up 4 bases and J gave up 4 bases; unmatched junction bases: 4. CDR1 is NNHNN, CDR2 SYGAGS, per germline (reference sequence). CDR3 DNA, as far as it was read: TGTGCCAGCGGTCAGGGGGCGCGAGGAAATACGCTCTAT. Translating it yields CASGQGARGNTLY. The whole CDR3 sequence reads CASGQGARGNTLYF.